These T cell receptor beta chains were read from a single sample in a study of blood T cell repertoires in COVID-19. The protocol was immunoSEQ multiplex PCR, while the TCRdb copy is restricted to in-frame clones and leaves out a portion. The data contain about 310,000 clones, approximately 85% of them singletons. Sequencing used PBMCs or T cells enriched from blood (not recorded which). These receptors originate from a man aged 25 to 40 who had recovered from COVID-19. The CDR3 runs from the conserved cysteine through the conserved F or W. The order of the fields is clone size, D gene, V gene, J gene, CDR3 protein, CDR3 DNA. The D gene is left open where the match is weak. Where a row states a size, it is once, few, many or the class of an expanded clone; other rows omit it.

>-|-|TRBV12-3/TRBV12-4|TRBJ1-2
CASTSGPQYGYTF
TGTGCCAGCACCTCAGGCCCGCAATATGGCTACACCTTC
>once|TRBD2|TRBV7-2|TRBJ2-7
CASSLGGGGIYEQYF
TGTGCCAGCAGCCTCGGCGGGGGGGGAATATACGAGCAGTACTTC
>-|TRBD2|TRBV9|TRBJ2-5
CASSVSALTGGQETQYF
TGTGCCAGCAGCGTTTCTGCCTTAACGGGGGGCCAAGAGACCCAGTACTTC
>many|TRBD2|TRBV6-4|TRBJ2-3
CASSDGTSGGTDTQYF
TGTGCCAGCAGTGACGGAACTAGCGGGGGAACAGATACGCAGTATTTT
>-|TRBD2|TRBV10-3|TRBJ2-3
CAIRPGTSGVDTDTQYF
TGTGCCATCAGACCCGGGACTAGCGGGGTGGACACAGATACGCAGTATTTT
>-|-|TRBV30|TRBJ1-1
CAWSWQPGTEAFF
TGTGCCTGGAGTTGGCAGCCGGGCACTGAAGCTTTCTTT
>-|TRBD1|TRBV19|TRBJ1-5
CASSQTGMYTQHF
TGTGCCAGTAGCCAGACAGGGATGTATACCCAGCATTTT
>-|-|TRBV7-2|TRBJ2-5
CASSLEKRGGGHF
TGTGCCAGCAGCTTAGAAAAGAGAGGGGGGGGCCACTTC
>-|-|TRBV6-5|TRBJ1-6
CASSYGGAANSPLHF
TGTGCCAGCAGTTACGGAGGGGCCGCTAATTCACCCCTCCACTTT
>-|TRBD1|TRBV6-5|TRBJ1-6
CASSYRQGGNSPLHF
TGTGCCAGCAGTTACAGACAGGGCGGTAATTCACCCCTCCACTTT
>-|-|TRBV5-6|TRBJ1-2
CASSLYKGTFHGYTF
TGTGCCAGCAGCTTATACAAGGGGACTTTTCATGGCTACACCTTC
>-|TRBD1|TRBV5-1|TRBJ2-7
CASSWGRGQNYEQYF
TGCGCCAGCAGCTGGGGCCGGGGACAGAACTACGAGCAGTACTTC
>-|TRBD2|TRBV2|TRBJ2-5
CATGQTSGGTGETQYF
TGTGCCACGGGACAGACTAGCGGGGGTACGGGAGAGACCCAGTACTTC
>once|-|TRBV19|TRBJ2-3
CASSPRNNPRGLATDTQYF
TGTGCCAGTAGTCCGAGAAACAACCCCAGGGGCTTGGCCACAGATACGCAGTATTTT
>-|TRBD1|TRBV4-3|TRBJ1-6
CASSQATGSKLNSPLHF
TGCGCCAGCAGCCAAGCGACAGGGTCTAAGCTAAATTCACCCCTCCACTTT
>-|TRBD1|TRBV5-1|TRBJ2-5
CASSHGTALQETQYF
TGCGCCAGCAGCCACGGGACAGCACTCCAAGAGACCCAGTACTTC
>few|-|TRBV6-1|TRBJ2-7
CASSEYGGESHEQYF
TGTGCCAGCAGTGAATATGGCGGGGAGAGCCACGAGCAGTACTTC
>once|-|TRBV2|TRBJ2-5
CASSDERELAETQYF
TGTGCCAGCAGTGACGAGAGGGAATTAGCGGAGACCCAGTACTTC
>-|TRBD2|TRBV7-3|TRBJ2-5
CASSTAGLAGTETQYF
TGTGCCAGCAGCACTGCGGGACTAGCGGGGACGGAGACCCAGTACTTC
>-|TRBD1|TRBV2|TRBJ2-3
CASRDRVSTDTQYF
TGTGCCAGCCGGGACAGGGTTAGCACAGATACGCAGTATTTT
>-|TRBD2|TRBV11-2|TRBJ2-5
CASSLDLVAGGLGETQYF
TGTGCCAGCAGCTTAGATCTGGTAGCGGGGGGGCTCGGGGAGACCCAGTACTTC
>-|TRBD2|TRBV7-3|TRBJ2-1
CASSLGSAGGSYHNEQFF
TGTGCCAGCAGCTTAGGTTCGGCGGGGGGTTCTTACCACAATGAGCAGTTCTTC
>-|-|TRBV30|TRBJ1-1
CAWKRGRITEAFF
TGTGCCTGGAAGCGGGGGAGAATCACTGAAGCTTTCTTT
>-|-|TRBV15|TRBJ2-2
CATSRVHSTGELFF
TGTGCCACCAGCAGAGTTCACAGCACCGGGGAGCTGTTTTTT
>-|TRBD1|TRBV19|TRBJ1-6
CASSTRDSGSPLHF
TGTGCCAGTAGTACCCGGGACAGTGGCTCACCCCTCCACTTT
>-|-|TRBV5-4|TRBJ2-5
CASSLALGGQETQYF
TGTGCCAGCAGCTTGGCCCTAGGGGGACAAGAGACCCAGTACTTC
>-|TRBD1|TRBV18|TRBJ1-1
CASSPRQGAGNTEAFF
TGTGCCAGCTCACCAAGACAGGGGGCAGGGAACACTGAAGCTTTCTTT
>-|-|TRBV19|TRBJ1-4
CASSMGATVRGLFF
TGTGCCAGTAGTATGGGAGCGACCGTACGGGGACTGTTTTTT
>once|-|TRBV24-1|TRBJ2-3
CAWGGQGTDTQYF
TGTGCCTGGGGCGGTCAAGGCACAGATACGCAGTATTTT
>-|-|TRBV7-8|TRBJ1-5
CASRIGDQPQHF
TGTGCCAGCAGAATCGGGGATCAGCCCCAGCATTTT
>-|-|TRBV20-1|TRBJ2-1
CSASGQGWNEQFF
TGCAGTGCTAGTGGGCAGGGGTGGAATGAGCAGTTCTTC
>-|TRBD1|TRBV7-9|TRBJ1-1
CASSGGQGRTEAFF
TGTGCCAGCAGCGGTGGACAGGGAAGGACTGAAGCTTTCTTT
>-|TRBD2|TRBV6-5|TRBJ2-5
CASSYVRGGGETQYF
TGTGCCAGCAGTTACGTGCGGGGGGGCGGAGAGACCCAGTACTTC
>-|TRBD1|TRBV18|TRBJ1-2
CASSPGSRTGGFNYGYTF
TGTGCCAGCTCACCGGGGTCTAGGACAGGGGGTTTCAACTATGGCTACACCTTC
>-|TRBD1|TRBV6-2/TRBV6-3|TRBJ1-5
CASSYRDRGFSPPQHF
TGTGCCAGCAGTTACCGGGACAGGGGTTTTTCGCCGCCCCAGCATTTT
>-|-|TRBV5-1|TRBJ1-1
CASSLGANTEAFF
TGCGCCAGCAGCTTGGGAGCGAACACTGAAGCTTTCTTT
>-|-|TRBV7-2|TRBJ1-6
CASSLRNSPLHF
TGTGCCAGCAGCTTACGTAATTCACCCCTCCACTTT
>-|-|TRBV30|TRBJ2-3
CAWSASGHTDTQYF
TGTGCCTGGAGTGCTTCAGGACACACAGATACGCAGTATTTT
>-|-|TRBV21-1|TRBJ2-3
CASSKYKREADTDTQYF
TGTGCCAGCAGCAAATACAAAAGGGAGGCCGACACAGATACGCAGTATTTT
>few|-|TRBV7-2|TRBJ1-2
CASRADRFYGYTF
TGTGCCAGCAGGGCGGACAGATTCTATGGCTACACCTTC
>-|-|TRBV27|TRBJ1-1
CASSLGRLGTEAFF
TGTGCCAGCAGTTTAGGGCGCTTGGGCACTGAAGCTTTCTTT
>many|TRBD1|TRBV12-3/TRBV12-4|TRBJ1-2
CASTSGTGYGYTF
TGTGCCAGCACCTCCGGGACAGGGTATGGCTACACCTTC
>-|-|TRBV7-9|TRBJ2-3
CASSKWGTALVDTQYF
TGTGCCAGCAGCAAATGGGGAACAGCACTAGTAGATACGCAGTATTTT
>-|-|TRBV5-1|TRBJ1-1
CASSLGRDTEAFF
TGCGCCAGCAGCTTGGGCCGGGACACTGAAGCTTTCTTT
>-|-|TRBV9|TRBJ2-7
CASSAVGGRGSEQYF
TGTGCCAGCAGCGCCGTAGGGGGACGAGGGTCTGAGCAGTACTTC
>once|-|TRBV4-3|TRBJ1-2
CASSQEGEGRSYGYTF
TGCGCCAGCAGCCAAGAGGGGGAGGGGCGCAGCTATGGCTACACCTTC
>-|-|TRBV27|TRBJ1-6
CASRLYGSGINSPLHF
TGTGCCAGCAGACTTTACGGATCAGGGATCAATTCACCCCTCCACTTT
>-|-|TRBV5-5|TRBJ2-7
CASSWVGQLKYF
TGTGCCAGCAGCTGGGTGGGGCAATTGAAGTACTTC
>-|TRBD1|TRBV7-2|TRBJ2-7
CASSRGQGVYEQYF
TGTGCCAGCAGCCGCGGACAGGGGGTGTACGAGCAGTACTTC
>-|TRBD1|TRBV6-1|TRBJ1-1
CASSELTGQGYTEAFF
TGTGCCAGCAGTGAATTAACGGGACAGGGCTACACTGAAGCTTTCTTT
>-|TRBD1|TRBV3-1/TRBV3-2|TRBJ1-2
CASSQLQGGGYTF
TGTGCCAGCAGCCAATTGCAGGGGGGCGGCTACACCTTC
>-|-|TRBV9|TRBJ1-6
CASRGQGESPLHF
TGTGCCAGCAGGGGGCAGGGCGAATCACCCCTCCACTTT
>few|TRBD1|TRBV5-8|TRBJ1-6
CASSPDYGQGLSYNSPLHF
TGTGCCAGCAGCCCCGACTATGGACAGGGGCTGTCCTATAATTCACCCCTCCACTTT
>-|-|TRBV3-1/TRBV3-2|TRBJ2-2
CASSAAGTGELFF
TGTGCCAGCAGCGCCGCAGGAACCGGGGAGCTGTTTTTT
>-|-|TRBV3-1/TRBV3-2|TRBJ1-3
CASSQFWRRNTIYF
TGTGCCAGCAGCCAGTTTTGGCGGCGAAACACCATATATTTT
>-|TRBD1|TRBV18|TRBJ1-5
CASSPVGTGLSNQPQHF
TGTGCCAGCTCACCAGTAGGGACAGGCTTAAGCAATCAGCCCCAGCATTTT
>many|-|TRBV7-6|TRBJ1-4
CASSLQRLREKLFF
TGTGCCAGCAGCTTACAACGGTTACGTGAAAAACTGTTTTTT
>-|-|TRBV5-1|TRBJ1-5
CASSLGQGGNQPQHF
TGCGCCAGCAGCTTGGGGCAGGGTGGCAATCAGCCCCAGCATTTT